The sequence of this TCR beta chain was determined in a study of T-cell memory formation after mild COVID-19. Study information: For the most part, TCR clusters were specific to one donor. Study findings and constraints: Clones shrinking between day 15 and 85 showed a balanced CD4/CD8 split, and those that grew later tilted toward CD4+. Second-wave clones that peaked on day 37 lacked confirmed SARS-CoV-2 specificity.

The CDR3 extends over 15 amino acids. The V gene lost 0 bases and the J gene lost 2 bases, with 5 bases spanning the gap. The germline V gene has CDR1 LGHNA and CDR2 YSLEER. One entry per CDR3 protein results from TCRdb running MiXCR on the 5' RACE reads. The data contain some 300,000 distinct CDR3 sequences, 20% to 25% of them seen just once; the ten biggest clones take up around 23%. This clonotype showed up many times. Its antigen is unidentified. The chain has TRBV4-3 and TRBJ2-6; D may correspond to TRBD1 or TRBD2 (5 bases each). The material sequenced was PBMCs or a T cell subset sorted from them (not recorded which). This clonotype was obtained from a young man who had mild COVID-19 (a few samples of this study predate the infection). Cell type and time point are not known. In nucleotides, the CDR3 is TGCGCCAGCAGCCAAGAGGGGGCTGGGGCCAACGTCCTGACTTTC. Amino acid sequence: CASSQEGAGANVLTF.